This section outlines one T cell receptor beta chain sequence together with its context. Sequence at one end of the junction differs from germline and may be a read error. Seattle participants joined during active infection and were tracked over time. Per the original methods: Cell counts per sample came from amplifying reference gene primers. TCRdb's table, derived via immunoSEQ multiplex PCR, lists solely in-frame clones and lacks some. Clonal size and the V and J genes are those of that table, whereas D and trimming came from the DNA. This table has tens of thousands of clones, roughly 88% appearing once. This entry belongs to a study of blood T cell repertoires in COVID-19. As for the study in general: Samples representing acute and convalescent COVID-19 were sourced from the United States, Italy and Spain. T cells, B-cell-depleted T cells, or PBMCs provided the cDNA or gDNA that served as material.

The CDR3 is 14 residues long. CDR1 SGHDT and CDR2 YYEEEE come from the germline V gene. Material for sequencing was peripheral blood. This clonotype was sampled from a man aged 45-65 years with COVID-19, enrolled during active disease. The chain is built from TRBV5-6 and TRBJ2-7; the match to TRBD1 covers 11 bases. This CDR3 is CASSGGTGGYEQYF. The CDR3 region has the DNA TGCGCCAGCAGCGGGGGGACAGGGGGTTACGAGCAGTACTTC.